The source of this T cell receptor beta chain is a study of identical twins. A template switching step contributed a universal primer site, while unique molecular identifiers were present in the cDNA. Via MiXCR, TCRdb re-called the 5' RACE reads, giving one row per CDR3 protein. The sample includes more than 600,000 distinct CDR3 sequences, 15% to 20% of them seen just once. The germline V gene encodes CDR1 SEHNR and CDR2 FQNEAQ (reference sequence). This CDR3 spans 16 amino acids. J lost 4 bases, V lost 2 bases, and 6 bases had no gene match. Ten or more counts support this clonotype. Its matching antigen is unknown. Overall study results and limits: High-abundance cord blood beta clonotypes had fewer insertions; memory repertoires showed none.

These data were likewise used in another study, on T cells expressing NK-cell markers. In that study: These clonotypes, the leaders elsewhere, also led the CD3+CD56-NKG2C+ fraction in four donors.

The genes are TRBV7-9 and TRBJ2-1, with 9 positions matching TRBD2. The sequencing input was PBMCs. The source of this sequence is a young woman in good health. The CDR3 nucleotides read TGTGCCAGCAGCTTATCCTTAGCGGGGGAGTACAATGAGCAGTTCTTC. Translated: CASSLSLAGEYNEQFF.